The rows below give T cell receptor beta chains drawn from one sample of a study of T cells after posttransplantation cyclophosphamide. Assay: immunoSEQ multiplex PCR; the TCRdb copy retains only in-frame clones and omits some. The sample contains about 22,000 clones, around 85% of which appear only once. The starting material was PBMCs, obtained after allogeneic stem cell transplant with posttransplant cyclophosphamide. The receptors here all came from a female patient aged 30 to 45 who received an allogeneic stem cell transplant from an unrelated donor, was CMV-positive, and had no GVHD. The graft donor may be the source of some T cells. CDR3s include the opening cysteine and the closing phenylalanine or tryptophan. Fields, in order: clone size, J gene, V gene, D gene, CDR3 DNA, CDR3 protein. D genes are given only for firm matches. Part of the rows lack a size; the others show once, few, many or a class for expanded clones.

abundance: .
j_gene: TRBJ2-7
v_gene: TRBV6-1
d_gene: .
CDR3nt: TGTGCCAGCAGTGAAGCGGTACAGTCAACCTACGAGCAGTACTTC
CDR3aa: CASSEAVQSTYEQYF

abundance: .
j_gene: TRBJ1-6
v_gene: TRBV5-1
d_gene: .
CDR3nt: TGCGCCAGCAGCTTGGGTCGCAGGGGCCCGAATAATTCACCCCTCCACTTT
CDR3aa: CASSLGRRGPNNSPLHF

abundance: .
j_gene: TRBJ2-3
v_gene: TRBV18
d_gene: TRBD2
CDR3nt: TGTGCCAGCTCACCTACTGGACTAGCGGGGGTCAAAACCAAAGATACGCAGTATTTT
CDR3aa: CASSPTGLAGVKTKDTQYF

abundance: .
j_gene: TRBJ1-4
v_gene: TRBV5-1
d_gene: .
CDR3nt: TGCGCCAGCAGCTTGCAGTCCTCCCAAAATGAAAAACTGTTTTTT
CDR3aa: CASSLQSSQNEKLFF

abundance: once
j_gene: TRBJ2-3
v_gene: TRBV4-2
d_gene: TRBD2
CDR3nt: TGTGCCAGCAGCCACGATTTACTAGCGGGGGAGAGCACAGATACGCAGTATTTT
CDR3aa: CASSHDLLAGESTDTQYF

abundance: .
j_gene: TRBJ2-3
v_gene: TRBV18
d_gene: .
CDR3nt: TGTGCCAGCTCCCTTAGTCGCCCCCCAGATACGCAGTATTTT
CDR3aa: CASSLSRPPDTQYF

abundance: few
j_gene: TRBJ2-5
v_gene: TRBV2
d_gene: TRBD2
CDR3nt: TGTGCCAGCATCGCAGCGGGGGTTGAGACCCAGTACTTC
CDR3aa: CASIAAGVETQYF

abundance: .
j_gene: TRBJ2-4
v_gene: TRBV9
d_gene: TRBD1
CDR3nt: TGTGCCAGCAGCGTGGACCCGGGACAGGGTATCAAAAACATTCAGTACTTC
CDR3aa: CASSVDPGQGIKNIQYF

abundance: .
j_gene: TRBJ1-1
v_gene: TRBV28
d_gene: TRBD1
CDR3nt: TGTGCCAGCAGTTGTTGGGACAGGGGGAAGACTGGAGCTTTCTTT
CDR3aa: CASSCWDRGKTGAFF

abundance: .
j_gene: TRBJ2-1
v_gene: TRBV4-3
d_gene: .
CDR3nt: TGCGCCAGCAGCCAGGATGGGACTAATGAGCAGTTCTTC
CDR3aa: CASSQDGTNEQFF

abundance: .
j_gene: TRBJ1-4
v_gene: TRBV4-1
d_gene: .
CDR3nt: TGCGCCAGCAGCCAAGAGGTAGCGTGGGGGGCTAATGAAAAACTGTTTTTT
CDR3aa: CASSQEVAWGANEKLFF

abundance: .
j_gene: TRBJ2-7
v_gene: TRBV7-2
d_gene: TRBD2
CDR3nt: TGTGCCAGCAGCTTATCGGCTAGCGGCTACGAGCAGTACTTC
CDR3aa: CASSLSASGYEQYF

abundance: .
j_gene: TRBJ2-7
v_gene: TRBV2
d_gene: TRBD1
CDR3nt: TGTGCCAGCCGCAAGACAGGGACAGGGGGCTCCTACGAGCAGTACTTC
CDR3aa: CASRKTGTGGSYEQYF

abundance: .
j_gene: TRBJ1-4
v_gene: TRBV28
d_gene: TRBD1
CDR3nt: TGTGCCAGCAGTTTCCATAGAGGACAGGGAGATGAAAAACTGTTTTTT
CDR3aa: CASSFHRGQGDEKLFF

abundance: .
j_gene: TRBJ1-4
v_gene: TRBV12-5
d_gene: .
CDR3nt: TGTGCTAGTGGTTTGACGGTGGGGGGTCTGTTTTTT
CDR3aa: CASGLTVGGLFF

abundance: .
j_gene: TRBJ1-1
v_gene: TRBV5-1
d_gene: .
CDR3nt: TGCGCCAGCAGCGGCAGGACTGAAGCTTTCTTT
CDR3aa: CASSGRTEAFF

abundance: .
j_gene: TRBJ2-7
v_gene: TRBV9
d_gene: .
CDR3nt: TGTGCCAGCAGCGTGGATCCTGCGACAGGCATGGTATACGAGCAGTACTTC
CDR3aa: CASSVDPATGMVYEQYF

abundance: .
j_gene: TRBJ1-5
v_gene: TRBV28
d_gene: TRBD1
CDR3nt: TGTGCCAGCGACAGGGGAAGCCAGCCCCAGCATTTT
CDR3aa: CASDRGSQPQHF

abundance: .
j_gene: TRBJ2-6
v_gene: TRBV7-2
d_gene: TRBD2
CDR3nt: TGTGCCAGCAGCCTACGACTAGCGGGCCTCAACGTCCTGACTTTC
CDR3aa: CASSLRLAGLNVLTF

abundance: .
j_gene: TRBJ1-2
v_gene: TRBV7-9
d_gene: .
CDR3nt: TGTGCCAGCAGCTTAAGACAGACCATTAACTATGGCTACACCTTC
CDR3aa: CASSLRQTINYGYTF

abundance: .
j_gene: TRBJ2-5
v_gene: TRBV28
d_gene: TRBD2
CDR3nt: TGTGCCAGCTCTCCCCCGGGACTAGCGGGGGGGCAAGAGACCCAGTACTTC
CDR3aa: CASSPPGLAGGQETQYF

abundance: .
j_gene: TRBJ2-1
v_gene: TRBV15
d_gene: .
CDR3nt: TGTGCCACCAGCAGCGCAGGTGGACACTACAATGAGCAGTTCTTC
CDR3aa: CATSSAGGHYNEQFF

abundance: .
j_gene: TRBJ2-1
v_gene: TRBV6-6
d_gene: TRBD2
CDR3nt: TGTGCCAGCAGTTACTTATTAGCGGGGGATAGGCAGTTCTTC
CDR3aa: CASSYLLAGDRQFF

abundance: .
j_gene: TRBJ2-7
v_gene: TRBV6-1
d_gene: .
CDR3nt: TGTGCCAGCAGTGACGGGGGATCGCACTACGAGCAGTACTTC
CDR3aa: CASSDGGSHYEQYF

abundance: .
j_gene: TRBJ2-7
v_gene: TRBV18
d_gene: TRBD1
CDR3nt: TGTGCCAGCTCACCAGGACAGGGTTTCAGGGCCTACGAGCAGTACTTC
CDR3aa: CASSPGQGFRAYEQYF

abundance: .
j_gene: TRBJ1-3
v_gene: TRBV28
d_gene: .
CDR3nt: TGTGCCAGCAGTTTACTTGGGGGAGGTTCTGGAAACACCATATATTTT
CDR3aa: CASSLLGGGSGNTIYF

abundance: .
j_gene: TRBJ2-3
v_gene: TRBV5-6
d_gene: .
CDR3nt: TGTGCCAGCAGCTTGCAACCGGGTTCCCCCACAGATACGCAGTATTTT
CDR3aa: CASSLQPGSPTDTQYF

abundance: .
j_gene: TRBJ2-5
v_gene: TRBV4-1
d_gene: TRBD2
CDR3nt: TGCGCCAGCAGCCAAGATACTAGCGGAGAGACCCAGTACTTC
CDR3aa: CASSQDTSGETQYF

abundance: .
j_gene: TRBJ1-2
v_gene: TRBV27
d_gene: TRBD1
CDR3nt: TGTGCCAGCAGTTTACCGCACAGGGGGCTCTATGGCTACACCTTC
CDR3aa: CASSLPHRGLYGYTF

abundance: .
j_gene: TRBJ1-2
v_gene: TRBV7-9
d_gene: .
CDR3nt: TGTGCCAGCAGCTTATCCAGGTCTGGCTACACCTTC
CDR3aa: CASSLSRSGYTF

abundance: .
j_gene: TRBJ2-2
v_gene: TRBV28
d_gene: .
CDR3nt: TGTGCCAGCAGTTTTAGCGGCAGGGCGAACACCGGGGAGCTGTTTTTT
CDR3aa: CASSFSGRANTGELFF

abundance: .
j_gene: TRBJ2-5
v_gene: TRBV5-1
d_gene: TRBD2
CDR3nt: TGCGCCAGCAGCTCCGAGACTAGCGGGTCCGCCACGACCCAGTACTTC
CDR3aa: CASSSETSGSATTQYF

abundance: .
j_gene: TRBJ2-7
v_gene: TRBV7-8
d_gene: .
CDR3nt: TGTGCCAGCAGCTTAACGTGGCAAACCTACGAGCAGTACTTC
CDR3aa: CASSLTWQTYEQYF

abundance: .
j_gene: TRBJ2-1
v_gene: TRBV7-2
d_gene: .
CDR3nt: TGTGCCAGCAGCTTAGCGTCCAACTCCTACAATGAGCAGTTCTTC
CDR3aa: CASSLASNSYNEQFF

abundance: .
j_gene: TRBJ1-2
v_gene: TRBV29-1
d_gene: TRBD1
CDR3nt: TGCAGCGTCCCGGACAGGGGGCAGGCTGGCTACACCTTC
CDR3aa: CSVPDRGQAGYTF

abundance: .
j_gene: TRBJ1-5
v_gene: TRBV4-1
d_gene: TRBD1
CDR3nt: TGCGCCAGCAGCCAGGGACAGGGGGCAACCAATCAGCCCCAGCATTTT
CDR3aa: CASSQGQGATNQPQHF

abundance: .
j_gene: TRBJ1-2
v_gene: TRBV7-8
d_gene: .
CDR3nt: TGTGCCAGCAGCTTTAAGTCGGGAGGGCCCGGCTATGGCTACACCTTC
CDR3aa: CASSFKSGGPGYGYTF

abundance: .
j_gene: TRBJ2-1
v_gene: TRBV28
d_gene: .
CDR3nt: TGTGCCAGCAGCGACCGGGTAAAGCAGTTCTTC
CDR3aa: CASSDRVKQFF

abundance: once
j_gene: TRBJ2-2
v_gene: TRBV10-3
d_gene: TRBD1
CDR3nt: TGTGCCATAAGTGACGCCGGGACAGATTTCACCGGGGAGCTGTTTTTT
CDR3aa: CAISDAGTDFTGELFF

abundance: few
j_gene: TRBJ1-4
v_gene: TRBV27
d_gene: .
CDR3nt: TGTGCCAGCAGTCCCCAGGGTCCTCTCGCAACTAATGAAAAACTGTTTTTT
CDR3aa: CASSPQGPLATNEKLFF

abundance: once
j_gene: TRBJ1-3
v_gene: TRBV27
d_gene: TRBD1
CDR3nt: TGTGCCAGCAGTCGGGACAGGGGAGGAAACACCATATATTTT
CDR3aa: CASSRDRGGNTIYF

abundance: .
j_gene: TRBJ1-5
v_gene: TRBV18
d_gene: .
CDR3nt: TGTGCCAGCTCCGAGGGATCAAGTCAGGGGACGCCCCAGCATTTT
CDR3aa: CASSEGSSQGTPQHF

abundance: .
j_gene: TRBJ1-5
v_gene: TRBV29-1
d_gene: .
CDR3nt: TGCAGCGTTGGGCAGGGGAGTAATCAGCCCCAGCATTTT
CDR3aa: CSVGQGSNQPQHF

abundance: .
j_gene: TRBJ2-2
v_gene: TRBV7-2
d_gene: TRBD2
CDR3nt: TGTGCCAGCAGCCTGGGACTAGCGGGGGCAGCGAACACCGGGGAGCTGTTTTTT
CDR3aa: CASSLGLAGAANTGELFF

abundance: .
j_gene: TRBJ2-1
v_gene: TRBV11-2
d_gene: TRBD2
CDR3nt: TGTGCCAGCAGCTTCCAGCGGGGGGCTTCCTACAATGAGCAGTTCTTC
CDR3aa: CASSFQRGASYNEQFF

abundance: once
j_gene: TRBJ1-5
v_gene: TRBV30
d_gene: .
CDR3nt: TGTGCCTGGTCGGGGGGAGACAGAGATCAGCCCCAGCATTTT
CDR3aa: CAWSGGDRDQPQHF

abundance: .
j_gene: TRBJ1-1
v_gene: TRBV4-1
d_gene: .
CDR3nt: TGCGCCAGCAGCCGATGGGGCCCGGGGGGCACTGAAGCTTTCTTT
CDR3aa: CASSRWGPGGTEAFF

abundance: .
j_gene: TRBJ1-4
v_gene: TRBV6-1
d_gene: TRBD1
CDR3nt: TGTGCCAGCAGTGGACAGGGTGGTGAAAAACTGTTTTTT
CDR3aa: CASSGQGGEKLFF

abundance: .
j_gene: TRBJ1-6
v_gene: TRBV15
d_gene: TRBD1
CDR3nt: TGTGCCACCAGCAGAGTGGGGACAGGGGGTTCACCCCTCCACTTT
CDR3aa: CATSRVGTGGSPLHF

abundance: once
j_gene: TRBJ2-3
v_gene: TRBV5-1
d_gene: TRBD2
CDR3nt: TGCGCCAGCAACCCATTCAACGGGGGAGGGCAGGCAGATACGCAGTATTTT
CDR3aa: CASNPFNGGGQADTQYF

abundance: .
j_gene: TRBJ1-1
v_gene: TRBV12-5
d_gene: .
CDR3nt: TGTGCTAGTGGTTTGGAAGCCCGATCTGAAGCTTTCTTT
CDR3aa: CASGLEARSEAFF